These T cell receptor beta chains were read from a single sample in a study of blood T cell repertoires in COVID-19. Clones were read by immunoSEQ multiplex PCR, and TCRdb kept only the in-frame ones, dropping some. The repertoire holds 300,000 to 350,000 clones, with roughly 89% as singletons. The sequenced sample consisted of peripheral blood. These receptors all stem from a woman aged 40 to 49 with COVID-19, enrolled during active disease. CDR3s include the opening cysteine and the closing phenylalanine or tryptophan. The order of the fields is clone size, D gene, J gene, V gene, CDR3 protein, CDR3 DNA. The D gene is left open where the match is weak. Rows give clone size only sometimes, using once, few, many, or a class for an expanded clone.

- TRBD1 TRBJ2-1 TRBV10-3 CAISEAGGRYDEQFF TGTGCCATCAGTGAGGCAGGGGGCCGGTACGATGAGCAGTTCTTC
- TRBD1 TRBJ2-1 TRBV7-2 CASSLVGTGSYNEQFF TGTGCCAGCAGCTTAGTCGGGACAGGGTCCTACAATGAGCAGTTCTTC
- - TRBJ2-3 TRBV27 CASSRPRGSTDTQYF TGTGCCAGCAGCAGACCCCGGGGAAGCACAGATACGCAGTATTTT
- TRBD2 TRBJ2-7 TRBV7-2 CASSYGGSQDEQYF TGTGCCAGCAGCTATGGCGGGAGTCAAGACGAGCAGTACTTC
once - TRBJ1-1 TRBV27 CASSSPGSGIEAFF TGTGCCAGCAGTTCCCCAGGCTCAGGAATCGAAGCTTTCTTT
once - TRBJ2-1 TRBV4-3 CASSQEWGPQFF TGCGCCAGCAGCCAAGAATGGGGGCCTCAGTTCTTC
once - TRBJ1-2 TRBV4-1 CASSPGGTTNYGYTF TGCGCCAGCAGCCCGGGGGGGACCACTAACTATGGCTACACCTTC
- TRBD1 TRBJ2-7 TRBV5-1 CASSLRVGQGAGEQYF TGCGCCAGCAGCTTGAGGGTGGGACAGGGGGCTGGAGAGCAGTACTTC
- - TRBJ1-3 TRBV28 CASSLPGDHTIYF TGTGCCAGCAGTTTACCAGGGGATCACACCATATATTTT
- - TRBJ1-1 TRBV7-9 CASSVQAEAFF TGTGCCAGCAGCGTACAGGCTGAAGCTTTCTTT
- TRBD1 TRBJ1-6 TRBV11-3 CASSSPGGQGGYNSPLHF TGTGCCAGCAGCTCACCGGGGGGGCAGGGGGGCTATAATTCACCCCTCCACTTT
- TRBD1 TRBJ1-2 TRBV7-3 CASSRGTANYGYTF TGTGCCAGCAGCCGCGGGACAGCTAACTATGGCTACACCTTC
- - TRBJ1-5 TRBV19 CASAGSYSNQPQHF TGTGCCAGCGCCGGGTCCTATAGCAATCAGCCCCAGCATTTT
once - TRBJ1-1 TRBV30 CAWSVNFMNTEAFF TGTGCCTGGAGTGTTAACTTCATGAACACTGAAGCTTTCTTT